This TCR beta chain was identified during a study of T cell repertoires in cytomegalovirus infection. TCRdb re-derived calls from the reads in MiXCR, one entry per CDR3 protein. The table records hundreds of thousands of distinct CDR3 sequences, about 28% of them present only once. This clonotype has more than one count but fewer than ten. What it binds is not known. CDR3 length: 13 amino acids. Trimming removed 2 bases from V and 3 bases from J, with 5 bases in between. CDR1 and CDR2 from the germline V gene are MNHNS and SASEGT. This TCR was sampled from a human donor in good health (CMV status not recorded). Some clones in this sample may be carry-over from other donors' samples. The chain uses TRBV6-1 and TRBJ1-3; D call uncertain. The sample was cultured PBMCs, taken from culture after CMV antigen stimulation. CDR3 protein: CASSELDGNTIYF. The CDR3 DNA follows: TGTGCCAGCAGTGAATTAGATGGAAACACCATATATTTT.